This passage covers 29 T cell receptor beta chains from one sample sequenced in a study of tumor and adjacent non-tumor tissue in lung cancer. No cell sorting was done before RNA was extracted from the tissue. The library came from three nested PCR rounds adapted from ARM-PCR protocols. TCRdb passed the multiplex PCR reads through MiXCR, listing each CDR3 protein once. The data hold around 200,000 distinct CDR3 sequences, with around 70% observed a single time. The source material was lung tumor tissue. The source is a man aged 60 to 75 with non-small cell lung cancer.

In the case of this clonotype: This clone may be a read error of a much larger clone one base away. The V gene is TRBV4-2, the J gene TRBJ1-1; D gene uncertain. The V gene's germline CDR1 is LGHNA and CDR2 YNFKEQ. CDR3 length: 13 residues. In nucleotides, the CDR3 is TGTACCAGCAGCCAGTGGATTGGAGAGGAAGCTTTCTTT. Translating gives CTSSQWIGEEAFF.

On this clonotype itself: One base away lies a much larger clone, so this may be a sequencing read error. CDR3 bases: TGCAGTGCTAGAGATTTGGAGGGCTCCTACAATGAGCAGCTCTTC. It is translated as CSARDLEGSYNEQLF. The chain has TRBV20-1 and TRBJ2-1, with D perhaps matching TRBD2 (6 bases). Germline CDR1 and CDR2: DFQATT and SNEGSKA (reference sequence). CDR3 length equals 15 residues.

V gene TRBV11-2 combines with J gene TRBJ2-5; D gene ambiguous. Germline V lookup: CDR1 SGHAT, CDR2 FQNNGV. V was trimmed by 2 bases and J by 5 bases, leaving 9 bases between them. The CDR3 contains 13 residues. Here the CDR3 DNA reads TGTGCCAGCAGCTTATCCAGGTTGGAGACCCAGTACTTC. Translation gives CASSLSRLETQYF.

On this clonotype itself: One end of the junction varies from germline; a read error may be responsible. The genes are TRBV6-5 and TRBJ2-2; TRBD2 matches 8 bases. This CDR3 has 17 residues. Germline V gene data show CDR1 as MNHEY and CDR2 as SVGAGI. The CDR3 DNA reads as TGTGCCAGCAGTTATCGGGGTAGCGGGGCGAACTCCGGGGAGCTGTTTTTT. Translation: CASSYRGSGANSGELFF.

Points on this clonotype: A much larger clone differs by one base, so this may be a read error. V gene TRBV6-2 or TRBV6-3 combines with J gene TRBJ2-1; 10 bases align to TRBD2. This CDR3 comprises 13 residues. CDR1 MNHEY and CDR2 SVGEGT come from the germline V gene. CDR3 nucleotides: TGTGTCAGCAGTCTAGCGGGAGATCGTGAGCAGTTCTTC. The encoded protein is CVSSLAGDREQFF.

As regards this clonotype: An end of the junction differs from the germline gene, which may be a read error. The gene calls are TRBV6-6 and TRBJ2-1; TRBD1 matches 9 bases. CDR1 is MNHNY, CDR2 SVGAGI, per germline (reference sequence). The CDR3 loop spans 15 amino acids. The CDR3 DNA reads TGTGACAGCAGTTCCCAGGACAGGGGATCCAATGAGCAGTTCTTC. This translates into CDSSSQDRGSNEQFF.

On this clonotype: A junction boundary mismatches the germline segment, possibly from a read error. The rearrangement links TRBV20-1 to TRBJ2-3; TRBD2 aligns across 7 bases. Germline values: CDR1 DFQATT, CDR2 SNEGSKA (reference sequence). This CDR3 region has 16 residues. CDR3 DNA sequence: TGCAGTACTAGGCGGGGGAGAGTCCTCGGACGGGATACGCAGTATTTT. Translation: CSTRRGRVLGRDTQYF.

About this clonotype itself: Since the CDR3 does not end with the conserved phenylalanine or tryptophan, this likely comes from a read error. The rearrangement uses TRBV6-1 and TRBJ1-1; D is unresolved. Germline lookup yields CDR1 MNHNS and CDR2 SASEGT. Trimming left V 3 bases short and J 6 bases short, with 14 bases between. The CDR3 covers 14 residues. CDR3 amino acids: CASSDRRASAEAFL. As DNA, the CDR3 is TGTGCCAGCAGTGATCGGAGGGCCAGCGCTGAAGCTTTCTTA.

A remark on this clonotype: This may arise from a read error, as a much more abundant clone is one base away. This rearrangement joins TRBV6-6 to TRBJ2-7; D is uncertain. The length of the CDR3 is 13 residues. V was cut by 5 bases and J by 2 bases, with 10 bases left in between. Germline V gene data show CDR1 as MNHNY and CDR2 as SVGAGI (reference sequence). The CDR3 nucleotides are TGTGCCAGCAGTAACCTGGCCCCCTACGAGCAGTACTTC. The encoded protein is CASSNLAPYEQYF.

V usage is TRBV29-1 and J usage is TRBJ2-7, with D perhaps matching TRBD2 (6 bases). Germline V lookup: CDR1 SQVTM, CDR2 ANQGSEA. Trimming removed 0 bases from V and 4 bases from J, with 16 bases in between. The CDR3 runs 15 residues. CDR3 amino acids: CSVEDPRGILYEQYF. The CDR3 DNA reads TGCAGCGTTGAAGATCCCCGCGGGATCTTGTACGAGCAGTACTTC.

V and J are TRBV12-3 or TRBV12-4 and TRBJ2-7; no definite D call. The length of the CDR3 is 15 residues. V was trimmed by 5 bases and J by 2 bases, leaving 16 bases between them. The CDR3 nucleotides read TGTGCCAGCAGTATGGGCAGAAGTGGGCCCTACGAGCAGTACTTC. Translation gives CASSMGRSGPYEQYF.

About this clonotype: At one of its ends the junction is not consistent with the germline gene, which may arise from a read error. The chain links TRBV20-1 to TRBJ1-1; D unclear. The CDR3 is made up of 12 amino acids. CDR1 is DFQATT and CDR2 is SNEGSKA in the germline V gene (reference sequence). The CDR3 nucleotides read TGCAGTGTTAGAATGAGGGAAGCTGAAGCTTCCTTC. Encoded protein: CSVRMREAEASF.

The count of this clonotype is one. CDR3 coding DNA: TGTGCCAGCAGCTTAGCAGGGGGCTATCTGAGGTACACCTTC. Its translation is CASSLAGGYLRYTF. This chain links TRBV11-3 with TRBJ1-2; TRBD1 agrees at 8 bases. Germline lookup yields CDR1 SGHNT and CDR2 YENEEA. J lost 11 bases, V lost 1 base, and 9 bases had no gene match. CDR3 size: 14 residues.

V is TRBV4-1 and J is TRBJ2-5, with D perhaps being TRBD1 or TRBD2 (5 bases each). The germline V gene has CDR1 MGHRA and CDR2 YSYEKL. With 1 base removed from V and 4 bases from J, the gap between germline ends came to 19 bases. This CDR3 region has 17 residues. CDR3 amino acids: CASSQASGQRVLETQYF. In nucleotides, the CDR3 is TGCGCCAGCAGCCAAGCCTCGGGGCAGAGGGTTTTAGAGACCCAGTACTTC.

The V call is TRBV6-5, the J call TRBJ1-1; the D is unclear. The CDR3 consists of 14 residues. CDR1 MNHEY and CDR2 SVGAGI come from the germline V gene. V was shortened by 6 bases and J by 1 base, with 12 bases between the two germline ends. CDR3 in DNA: TGTGCCAGCAGCCGGATAAATGGGAACACTGAAGCTTTCTTT. Its protein product is CASSRINGNTEAFF.

This rearrangement joins TRBV5-1 to TRBJ2-5; 9 bases line up with TRBD1. Germline CDR1 and CDR2: SGHRS and YFSETQ. The junction had 10 bases not matched to a gene; V was cut back by 5 bases and J by 2 bases. This CDR3 is built from 16 residues. The CDR3 nucleotides read TGCGCCAGCAGACAGGGACAGGGACTATCTCAAGAGACCCAGTACTTC. Translating gives CASRQGQGLSQETQYF.

V gene TRBV30 combines with J gene TRBJ2-5, with D tentatively TRBD1 or TRBD2 (5 bases each). With 6 bases removed from V and 10 bases from J, the gap between germline ends came to 30 bases. The germline V gene encodes CDR1 GTSNPN and CDR2 SVGIG (reference sequence). The CDR3 consists of 16 residues. This CDR3 is CACELGVDTLKRIQYF. The CDR3, as DNA: TGTGCCTGTGAACTAGGAGTGGACACTTTAAAGAGGATCCAGTACTTC.

The chain recombines TRBV7-2 with TRBJ2-2; no clear D gene. Germline values: CDR1 SGHTA, CDR2 FQGNSA. Trimming pared 5 bases from V and 5 bases from J, leaving 15 bases between. The CDR3 covers 15 residues. CDR3 DNA sequence: TGTGCCAGCAGCATGGGGTGGCTGAGGACCGGGGAGCTGTTTTTT. Translating gives CASSMGWLRTGELFF.

This clonotype was recorded a few times. Compared with germline, one end of the junction differs, possibly owing to a read error. CDR3 region: CASSEGQVRAFF. CDR3 nucleotides: TGTGCCAGCAGCGAAGGACAGGTTAGGGCTTTCTTT. The chain couples TRBV6-1 to TRBJ1-1, with 7 bases that match TRBD1. This CDR3 contains 12 residues. Germline V gene lookup returns CDR1 MNHNS and CDR2 SASEGT.

The sample holds a few counts of this clonotype. The junction and the germline gene differ at one end; a read error may be behind it. This chain uses TRBV11-3 with TRBJ2-3; 8 bases are shared with TRBD2. This CDR3 contains 15 residues. CDR1 SGHNT and CDR2 YENEEA come from the germline V gene. In DNA form, the CDR3 reads TGTGCCAGCAGCTTAGGAGCGGGGGACTCAGATACGCAGAATTTT. Its protein is CASSLGAGDSDTQNF.

With respect to this clonotype: An end of the junction does not agree with germline; a read error may underlie this. This chain's CDR3 is CTSSQAGTRVATEAFF. DNA for the CDR3: TGTACCAGCAGCCAAGCCGGGACAAGGGTTGCCACTGAAGCTTTCTTT. The rearrangement links TRBV4-2 to TRBJ1-1, with D possibly being TRBD1 (6 bases). The CDR3 loop spans 16 amino acids. Germline V gene lookup returns CDR1 LGHNA and CDR2 YNFKEQ.

In the case of this clonotype: The CDR3 does not close with the conserved phenylalanine or tryptophan, likely indicating a read error. The chain couples TRBV6-5 to TRBJ2-7, with D unresolved. This CDR3 is built from 15 residues. Germline V gives CDR1 MNHEY, CDR2 SVGAGI. The ends were cut back, 8 bases at V and 3 bases at J, with 20 bases in the middle. The CDR3 region is CASGYGGVTRYEQYL. For the CDR3, the DNA is TGTGCCAGCGGCTATGGTGGAGTCACTCGCTACGAGCAGTACTTA.

The chain uses TRBV11-1 and TRBJ2-1; 8 positions agree with TRBD1. CDR1 SGHAT and CDR2 FQDESV come from the germline V gene (reference sequence). Trimming cost V 0 bases and J 13 bases; bases outside gene matches: 29. This CDR3 region has 21 residues. This CDR3 reads CASSLAWGRGLSRSSFIDQFF. The CDR3 DNA is TGTGCCAGCAGCTTAGCTTGGGGCAGGGGGCTTAGTCGAAGCTCCTTCATTGACCAGTTCTTC.

For this clonotype: A read error may account for a junction end that differs from germline. The genes are TRBV20-1 and TRBJ1-3; D is uncertain. The CDR3 contains 14 residues. Germline V gives CDR1 DFQATT, CDR2 SNEGSKA (reference sequence). The CDR3 DNA sequence: TGCAGTGCTACCACATGGGAAAGTGGAAACGCCATATATTTT. Translated, it gives CSATTWESGNAIYF.

As concerns this clonotype: The junction and the germline gene differ at one end; a read error may be behind it. The gene calls are TRBV11-1 and TRBJ2-6; 8 bases fit TRBD2. Germline CDR1 is SGHAT and CDR2 is FQDESV (reference sequence). The CDR3 is 20 residues long. The CDR3 DNA sequence: TGTGCCAGCAGCTTAGCGTCCCATAGCGGGGATTACTCTGGGGCCAACGTCCTGAGTTTC. Translation gives CASSLASHSGDYSGANVLSF. Combining the CDR3 with reference TRBV11-1 and TRBJ2-6 gives the whole variable domain EAEVAQSPRYKITEKSQAVAFWCDPISGHATLYWYRQILGQGPELLVQFQDESVVDDSQLPKDRFSAERLKGVDSTLKIQPAELGDSAMYLCASSLASHSGDYSGANVLSFGAGSRLTVL.

The chain joins TRBV30 to TRBJ1-2; D ambiguous. CDR1 is GTSNPN and CDR2 is SVGIG in the germline V gene (reference sequence). The CDR3 consists of 12 residues. Trimming pared 1 base from V and 8 bases from J, leaving 11 bases between. Here the CDR3 reads CAWSGAGGGYTF. CDR3 DNA: TGTGCCTGGAGTGGGGCGGGAGGGGGCTACACCTTC.

This clonotype has a handful of counts. The rearrangement links TRBV6-1 to TRBJ2-5; D gene uncertain. The CDR3 runs to 12 residues. Germline V lookup: CDR1 MNHNS, CDR2 SASEGT. V dropped 7 bases and J dropped 5 bases, with 11 bases sitting between them. The CDR3 nucleotides are TGTGCCAGCATGGGGATGTTTGAGACCCAGTACTTC. This translates into CASMGMFETQYF.

A remark on this clonotype: One end of the junction is discordant with germline, which a read error may explain. The genes are TRBV29-1 and TRBJ2-1; D is perhaps TRBD1 (5 bases). Looked up from germline, CDR1 is SQVTM and CDR2 is ANQGSEA. The CDR3 loop spans 13 amino acids. DNA of the CDR3: TGCAGCGGTTGGGGCGCACGGCACAATGAGCGGTTCTTC. It yields the protein CSGWGARHNERFF.

As to this clonotype: A much bigger clone sits one base away, suggesting this may be a read error. V and J are TRBV5-1 and TRBJ2-7; 8 bases agree with TRBD1. Germline V gives CDR1 SGHRS, CDR2 YFSETQ. The CDR3 sequence is 16 residues long. CDR3 sequence (DNA): TGCGCCAACAGCTTGGCCTTGGACAGGGCCACCTACGAGCAGTACTTC. This encodes CANSLALDRATYEQYF.